This T cell receptor beta chain was identified in a study of blood T cell repertoires in COVID-19. Study details: Sites in the United States, Italy and Spain provided acute and convalescent COVID-19 samples.

The CDR3 has 14 residues. Germline assignment: CDR1 MNHEY and CDR2 SMNVEV (reference sequence). Trimming shortened V by 6 bases and J by 0 bases, and 11 bases separated the two germline ends. TCRdb's table, derived via immunoSEQ multiplex PCR, lists solely in-frame clones and lacks some. The table has some 15,000 clones, 88% seen once. The chain recombines TRBV27 with TRBJ1-1; D possibly corresponds to TRBD1 (6 bases). The TCR sequence derives from a human donor in a cohort sampled during active COVID-19. The specimen was peripheral blood. The CDR3: CASSSGALNTEAFF. CDR3 in DNA: TGTGCCAGCAGCTCAGGGGCTCTGAACACTGAAGCTTTCTTT.